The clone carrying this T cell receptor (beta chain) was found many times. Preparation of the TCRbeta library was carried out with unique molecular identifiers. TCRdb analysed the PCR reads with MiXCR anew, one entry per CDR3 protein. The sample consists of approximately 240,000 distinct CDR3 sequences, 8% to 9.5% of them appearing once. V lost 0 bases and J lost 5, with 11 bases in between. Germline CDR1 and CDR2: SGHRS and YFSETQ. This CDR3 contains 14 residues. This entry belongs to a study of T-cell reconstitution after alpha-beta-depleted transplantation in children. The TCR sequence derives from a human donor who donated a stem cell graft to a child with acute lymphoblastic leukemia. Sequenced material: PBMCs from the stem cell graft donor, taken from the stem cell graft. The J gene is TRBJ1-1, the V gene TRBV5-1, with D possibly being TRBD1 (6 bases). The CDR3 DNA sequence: TGCGCCAGCAGCTTGGCCAGGGGTGGAACTGAAGCTTTCTTT. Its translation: CASSLARGGTEAFF. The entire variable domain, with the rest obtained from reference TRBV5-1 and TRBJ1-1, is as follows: KAGVTQTPRYLIKTRGQQVTLSCSPISGHRSVSWYQQTPGQGLQFLFEYFSETQRNKGNFPGRFSGRQFSNSRSEMNVSTLELGDSALYLCASSLARGGTEAFFGQGTRLTVV.